This TCR beta chain came from a study of cytomegalovirus exposure and HLA in healthy donors. The PCR employed 60 Vbeta primers together with 13 Jbeta primers. TCRdb's copy holds only in-frame clones and misses some; the assay was immunoSEQ multiplex PCR. The sample includes about 160,000 clones, 60% to 85% of them seen just once. At collection, donors were nominally healthy, but unrecorded immune exposures were probable. In the case of this clone: Its antigen remains unknown.

Study results and limitations: Later analysis associated a missense DCLRE1C variant with TCR beta V- and J-gene trimming.

Source material: PBMCs. The sequence derives from a woman in her 50s in good health and CMV-seropositive.

The CDR3 protein is CASSLSGGDSYNEQFF. CDR3 coding DNA: TGTGCCAGCAGCTTATCGGGGGGCGATTCCTACAATGAGCAGTTCTTC. The gene calls are TRBV13 and TRBJ2-1; TRBD2 is a possible D gene (7 bases). Trimming removed 2 bases from V and 1 base from J, with 12 bases in between. This CDR3 contains 16 residues. The germline CDR1 and CDR2 sequences are PRHDT and FYEKMQ (reference sequence).